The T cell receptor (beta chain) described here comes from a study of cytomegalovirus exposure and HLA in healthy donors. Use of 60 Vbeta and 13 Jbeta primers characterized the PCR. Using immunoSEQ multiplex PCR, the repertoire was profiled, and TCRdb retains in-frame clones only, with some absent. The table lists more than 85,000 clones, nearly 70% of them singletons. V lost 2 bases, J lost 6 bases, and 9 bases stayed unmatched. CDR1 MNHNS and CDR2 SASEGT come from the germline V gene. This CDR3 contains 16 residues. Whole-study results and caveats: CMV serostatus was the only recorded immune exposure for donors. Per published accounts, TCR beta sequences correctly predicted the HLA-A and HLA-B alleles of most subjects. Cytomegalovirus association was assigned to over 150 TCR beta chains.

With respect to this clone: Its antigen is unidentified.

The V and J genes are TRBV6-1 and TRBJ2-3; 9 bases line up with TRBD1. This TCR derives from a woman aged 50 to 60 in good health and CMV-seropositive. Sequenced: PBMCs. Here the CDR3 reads CASSESLGQGGDTQYF. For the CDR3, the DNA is TGTGCCAGCAGTGAATCTCTGGGACAGGGTGGGGATACGCAGTATTTT.